The 21 T cell receptor beta chains presented below share a single source sample, sequenced in a study of identical twins. MiXCR was run by TCRdb on the 5' RACE reads, yielding one entry per CDR3 protein. The table lists 650,000 to 750,000 distinct CDR3 sequences, 21% of them singletons. These data also formed part of another study, on T cells expressing NK-cell markers.

Sequencing used PBMCs. These receptors came from a young woman in good health.

This clonotype has a handful of counts. This chain joins TRBV7-2 and TRBJ2-7, with 9 nucleotides matching TRBD1. The germline V gene has CDR1 SGHTA and CDR2 FQGNSA. V gave up 5 bases and J gave up 6 bases; unmatched junction bases: 5. The CDR3 has 13 residues. For the CDR3, the DNA is TGTGCCAGCAGCCATGGGGGACAGGGCGAGCAGTACTTC. Its protein product is CASSHGGQGEQYF.

This chain joins TRBV12-3 or TRBV12-4 and TRBJ2-2, with 7 bases identical to TRBD1. The J segment lost 6 bases and the V segment lost 6 bases, leaving 7 bases of the junction unmatched. The CDR3 is made up of 14 amino acids. CDR3 bases: TGTGCCAGCAGGGGAGAGGGGGCAGCCGGGGAGCTGTTTTTT. Protein sequence: CASRGEGAAGELFF.

This clonotype was observed a handful of times. The genes are TRBV7-2 and TRBJ1-5, with TRBD1 matching 9 bases. Germline-derived CDR1 and CDR2 are SGHTA and FQGNSA. The J segment lost 6 bases and the V segment lost 1 base, leaving 7 bases of the junction unmatched. CDR3 length: 16 residues. In DNA, the CDR3 is TGTGCCAGCAGCTTAGAGGGACAGGGATGGGCTCAGCCCCAGCATTTT. Translation gives CASSLEGQGWAQPQHF. Full variable domain (outside the CDR3, taken from reference TRBV7-2 and TRBJ1-5): GAGVSQSPSNKVTEKGKDVELRCDPISGHTALYWYRQSLGQGLEFLIYFQGNSAPDKSGLPSDRFSAERTGGSVSTLTIQRTQQEDSAVYLCASSLEGQGWAQPQHFGDGTRLSIL.

The chain links TRBV11-2 to TRBJ2-1, with D perhaps assigned TRBD1 or TRBD2 (5 bases each). CDR1 and CDR2 from the germline V gene are SGHAT and FQNNGV. There are 15 residues in the CDR3. V was pared by 1 base and J by 6 bases, with 13 bases between. In DNA form, the CDR3 reads TGTGCCAGCAGCTTAGGGGGGTTTGGGAGCAATGAGCAGTTCTTC. Its translation: CASSLGGFGSNEQFF. Full variable domain (missing parts from reference TRBV11-2 and TRBJ2-1): EAGVAQSPRYKIIEKRQSVAFWCNPISGHATLYWYQQILGQGPKLLIQFQNNGVVDDSQLPKDRFSAERLKGVDSTLKIQPAKLEDSAVYLCASSLGGFGSNEQFFGPGTRLTVL.

The sample holds many counts of this clonotype. V is TRBV6-6 and J is TRBJ2-2; D remains unclear. Germline CDR1 reads MNHNY; CDR2 reads SVGAGI (reference sequence). CDR3 length: 13 residues. Trimming pared 7 bases from V and 3 bases from J, leaving 9 bases between. The CDR3 coding sequence is TGTGCCAGCACCCAACTATACACCGGGGAGCTGTTTTTT. This sequence encodes CASTQLYTGELFF.

The chain joins TRBV6-2 or TRBV6-3 to TRBJ2-7, with a possible D match to TRBD1 (5 bases). Germline lookup yields CDR1 MNHEY and CDR2 SVGEGT. This CDR3 is 13 amino acids long. The V and J ends lost 7 bases and 2 bases respectively, with 12 bases between them. This CDR3 is CASIQGTAYEQYF. In nucleotides, the CDR3 is TGTGCCAGCATCCAGGGAACAGCCTACGAGCAGTACTTC.

This clonotype has just a few counts. The chain links TRBV12-3 or TRBV12-4 to TRBJ2-7; possible D gene TRBD2, 6 bases. V dropped 6 bases and J dropped 6 bases, with 12 bases sitting between them. CDR3 size: 12 residues. CDR3 loop: CASRGEAGEQYF. As DNA, the CDR3 is TGTGCCAGCAGGGGAGAAGCGGGCGAGCAGTACTTC.

This clonotype has ten or more counts. V and J are TRBV7-8 and TRBJ1-1; D gene uncertain. Trimming removed 0 bases at V and 11 bases at J, with 13 bases between. This CDR3 has 13 residues. Germline assignment: CDR1 SGHVS and CDR2 FQNEAQ. The DNA for the CDR3 is TGTGCCAGCAGCTTAGCGTGGGTAGTAGAGGCTTTCTTT. Its protein is CASSLAWVVEAFF.

The gene calls are TRBV12-3 or TRBV12-4 and TRBJ2-3; tentatively, D is TRBD1 (6 bases). Deletions cut 6 bases from V and 6 bases from J, with 19 bases between. The CDR3 loop spans 15 amino acids. The CDR3 DNA reads TGTGCCAGCAGGCTTACAGGGATCAGAGGGGATACGCAGTATTTT. Its translation: CASRLTGIRGDTQYF.

The CDR3 DNA follows: TGTGCCACGACTGGTGCGGGGTCCACAGATACGCAGTATTTT. This gives the protein CATTGAGSTDTQYF. V is TRBV10-3 and J is TRBJ2-3; maybe TRBD2 (6 bases). The CDR3 is 14 amino acids. Looked up from germline, CDR1 is ENHRY and CDR2 is SYGVKD. The V end lost 10 bases, the J end lost 2 bases, and 16 bases lay between the germline ends.

V and J are TRBV20-1 and TRBJ1-4; 7 bases agree with TRBD1. Trimming took 0 bases from V and 10 from J; bases not matched to a gene: 2. The CDR3 consists of 12 residues. CDR1 is DFQATT, CDR2 SNEGSKA, per germline (reference sequence). CDR3: CSARDRTGKLFF. CDR3 DNA sequence: TGCAGTGCTAGAGACAGGACAGGAAAACTGTTTTTT.

This clonotype has a handful of counts. This chain connects TRBV7-9 to TRBJ2-3; TRBD2 matches at 10 bases. Germline trimming cut 3 bases from V and 2 bases from J; bases unmatched to any gene: 5. The CDR3 covers 16 residues. Germline CDR1 SEHNR, CDR2 FQNEAQ (reference sequence). The CDR3 loop is CASSLRTSGNTDTQYF. CDR3 bases: TGTGCCAGCAGCTTGAGGACTAGCGGCAACACAGATACGCAGTATTTT.

V gene TRBV6-5 combines with J gene TRBJ2-5, with 10 bases identical to TRBD2. Looked up from germline, CDR1 is MNHEY and CDR2 is SVGAGI. The trim removed 6 bases at V and 7 bases at J, leaving 23 bases unmatched. This CDR3 comprises 19 residues. The CDR3: CASSYMSGAGGPFVVTQYF. The CDR3 DNA is TGTGCCAGCAGCTATATGTCGGGAGCGGGGGGGCCTTTCGTCGTGACCCAGTACTTC.

The chain is built from TRBV20-1 and TRBJ2-3, with D perhaps TRBD1 (7 bases). V was clipped by 3 bases and J by 2 bases, with 18 bases between them. The CDR3 is made up of 16 amino acids. From germline, CDR1 is DFQATT and CDR2 SNEGSKA (reference sequence). CDR3 protein: CSASRPAGGTTDTQYF. The CDR3 nucleotides read TGCAGTGCTAGTCGCCCAGCAGGGGGGACCACAGATACGCAGTATTTT.

This clonotype was counted many times. The chain carries TRBV6-5 and TRBJ1-1; D may be TRBD1 (6 bases). The CDR3 runs 14 residues. V was shortened by 5 bases and J by 6 bases, with 16 bases between the two germline ends. The germline CDR1 and CDR2 sequences are MNHEY and SVGAGI. The CDR3 region is CASSIQGGRAEAFF. CDR3 DNA: TGTGCCAGCAGTATACAGGGCGGGAGGGCTGAAGCTTTCTTT.

This clonotype has just a few counts. This sequence joins TRBV5-1 and TRBJ2-1; weak D call: TRBD2 (6 bases). The germline CDR1 and CDR2 sequences are SGHRS and YFSETQ. The CDR3 consists of 15 residues. Between the trimmed V and J ends, which lost 0 bases and 8 bases, there was a span of 15 bases. This CDR3 reads CASSLEQEGRHEQFF. DNA for the CDR3: TGCGCCAGCAGCTTGGAACAGGAGGGGCGACATGAGCAGTTCTTC. Together with reference TRBV5-1 and TRBJ2-1, the CDR3 gives the full variable domain: KAGVTQTPRYLIKTRGQQVTLSCSPISGHRSVSWYQQTPGQGLQFLFEYFSETQRNKGNFPGRFSGRQFSNSRSEMNVSTLELGDSALYLCASSLEQEGRHEQFFGPGTRLTVL.

The chain combines TRBV12-3 or TRBV12-4 with TRBJ2-1, with 12 bases matching TRBD2. The CDR3 has 19 amino acids. Germline trimming cut 6 bases from V and 4 bases from J; bases unmatched to any gene: 16. CDR3 region: CASRSRGRLAGVHYNEQFF. For the CDR3, the DNA is TGTGCCAGCAGATCTAGAGGGAGACTAGCGGGAGTGCATTACAATGAGCAGTTCTTC.

This chain links TRBV6-6 with TRBJ2-2; D gene ambiguous. The CDR3 totals 13 residues. Deletions cut 7 bases from V and 0 bases from J, with 6 bases between. Germline-derived CDR1 and CDR2 are MNHNY and SVGAGI (reference sequence). The CDR3 DNA is TGTGCCAGCATGGCCGCGAACACCGGGGAGCTGTTTTTT. The encoded protein is CASMAANTGELFF.

This clonotype was found a few times. The chain combines TRBV30 with TRBJ2-3; D is unresolved. The CDR3 runs to 11 residues. Trimming shortened V by 0 bases and J by 4 bases, and 2 bases separated the two germline ends. Germline lookup yields CDR1 GTSNPN and CDR2 SVGIG (reference sequence). Written as DNA, the CDR3 is TGTGCCTGGAGTGTCTCAGATACGCAGTATTTT. This gives the protein CAWSVSDTQYF.

The rearrangement links TRBV12-3 or TRBV12-4 to TRBJ1-2; no clear D gene. Trimming cost V 3 bases and J 7 bases, with 9 bases left between them. There are 12 residues in the CDR3. CDR3 DNA: TGTGCCAGCAGTTTTGGCCGAACTGGCTACACCTTC. Translated, it gives CASSFGRTGYTF.

There are a few counts of this clonotype. The chain carries TRBV5-6 and TRBJ2-7; D not certain. Germline V CDR1 and CDR2: SGHDT, YYEEEE. V dropped 1 base and J dropped 2 bases, with 13 bases sitting between them. This CDR3 spans 15 amino acids. The CDR3 nucleotides read TGTGCCAGCAGCTTGAGAGATGGGCAGACCTACGAGCAGTACTTC. Translating gives CASSLRDGQTYEQYF.